Sequencing of this TCR beta chain was carried out in a study of identical twins. A universal primer site arose from template switching, and cDNA bore unique molecular identifiers. TCRdb re-called the 5' RACE reads with MiXCR, one entry per CDR3 protein. The top ten clones hold under 2% of a sample with roughly 710,000 distinct CDR3 sequences, roughly 6% of them seen once. This receptor was identified in a man aged 18 to 29 in good health. The sequenced sample consisted of naive T cells sorted from blood.

CDR3 DNA sequence: TGTGCCAGCAGTTACTCTTCGACAGGGGGAGAGACCCAGTACTTC. This encodes CASSYSSTGGETQYF. V usage is TRBV6-5 and J usage is TRBJ2-5; 9 nucleotides match TRBD1. Germline lookup yields CDR1 MNHEY and CDR2 SVGAGI. V shed 0 bases and J 4 bases; nucleotides not matched to a gene: 3. CDR3 length: 15 residues.